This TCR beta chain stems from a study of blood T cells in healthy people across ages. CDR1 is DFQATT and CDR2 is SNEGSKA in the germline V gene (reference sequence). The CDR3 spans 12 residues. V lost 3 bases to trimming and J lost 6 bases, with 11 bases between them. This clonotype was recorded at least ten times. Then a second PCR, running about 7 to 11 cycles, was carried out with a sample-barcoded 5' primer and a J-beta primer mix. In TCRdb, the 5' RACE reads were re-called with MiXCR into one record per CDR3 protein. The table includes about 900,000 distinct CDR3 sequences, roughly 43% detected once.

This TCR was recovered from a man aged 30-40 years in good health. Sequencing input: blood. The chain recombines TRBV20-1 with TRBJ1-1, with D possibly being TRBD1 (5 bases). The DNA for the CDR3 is TGCAGTGCTAGGCGGGGGGAGGCTGAAGCTTTCTTT. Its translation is CSARRGEAEAFF.